The source of this T cell receptor (beta chain) is a study of shared clonotypes between healthy human individuals. CDR1 SEHNR and CDR2 FQNEAQ come from the germline V gene (reference sequence). This CDR3 spans 13 amino acids. V was pared by 2 bases and J by 6 bases, with 7 bases between. Libraries were prepared by immunoSEQ multiplex PCR; TCRdb keeps only in-frame clonotypes and omits some of them. The table lists some 320,000 clones, roughly 84% of them singletons. This clone was seen only once. The TCR originated in a man younger than 35 in good health. The sample was memory CD8+ T cells sorted from blood. Noted subset: CD45RO+ cells pooled with CCR7-negative TemRA cells. This chain uses TRBV7-9 with TRBJ1-4; D gene uncertain. CDR3 nucleotides: TGTGCCAGCAGCTTATATGGGGATGAAAAACTGTTTTTT. Protein product: CASSLYGDEKLFF.